This is a list of T cell receptor beta chains from one sample in a study of T cell responses to AZD1222 COVID-19 vaccine. Produced via immunoSEQ multiplex PCR; TCRdb's table is partial and in-frame only. This sample carries about 180,000 clones, approximately 90% of them seen once, and the ten largest clones take 4.3%. Sequencing was performed on peripheral blood, taken 28 days after the second dose of the MenACWY control vaccine. These receptors were collected from an adult who received the MenACWY meningococcal vaccine as a control. Each CDR3 is given with its conserved first and last residue.

CDR3 protein: CSVEDRVGGIFGGYTF
V gene: TRBV29-1
J gene: TRBJ1-2

CDR3 protein: CSARDGSEAFF
V gene: TRBV29-1
J gene: TRBJ1-1

CDR3 protein: CASSSRKQGAGTEAFF
V gene: TRBV7-2
J gene: TRBJ1-1

CDR3 protein: CASSDRQGSTDTQYF
V gene: TRBV6-4
J gene: TRBJ2-3

CDR3 protein: CASSQVNTEAFF
V gene: TRBV18
J gene: TRBJ1-1

CDR3 protein: CASSLDREGTDTQYF
V gene: TRBV11-2
J gene: TRBJ2-3

CDR3 protein: CASSPESTSGRFYEQYF
V gene: TRBV18
J gene: TRBJ2-7

CDR3 protein: CASSLELAFYGYTF
V gene: TRBV7-9
J gene: TRBJ1-2

CDR3 protein: CASSQSLVTTYEQYF
V gene: TRBV3-1/TRBV3-2
J gene: TRBJ2-7

CDR3 protein: CASSTRRQARSGYTF
V gene: TRBV6-2/TRBV6-3
J gene: TRBJ1-2

CDR3 protein: CASSEGGGANVLTF
V gene: TRBV6-4
J gene: TRBJ2-6

CDR3 protein: CASSLSGNTEAFF
V gene: TRBV7-9
J gene: TRBJ1-1

CDR3 protein: CASSLRDSLRNEQFF
V gene: TRBV7-9
J gene: TRBJ2-1

CDR3 protein: CASSVRTGFGNTEAFF
V gene: TRBV6-2/TRBV6-3
J gene: TRBJ1-1

CDR3 protein: CASSQGNEQYF
V gene: TRBV4-1
J gene: TRBJ2-7

CDR3 protein: CASSYIQGNTIYF
V gene: TRBV11-2
J gene: TRBJ1-3

CDR3 protein: CASSYLSYEQYF
V gene: TRBV7-9
J gene: TRBJ2-7

CDR3 protein: CASSGTVTNEKLFF
V gene: TRBV5-1
J gene: TRBJ1-4

CDR3 protein: CASTRGGRTSDEQYF
V gene: TRBV19
J gene: TRBJ2-7

CDR3 protein: CASSVGGGEKLFF
V gene: TRBV9
J gene: TRBJ1-4

CDR3 protein: CAWLLDGRAYNEQFF
V gene: TRBV30
J gene: TRBJ2-1

CDR3 protein: CASSPRRDEQFF
V gene: TRBV9
J gene: TRBJ2-1

CDR3 protein: CASSDSKGFQETQYF
V gene: TRBV10-1
J gene: TRBJ2-5